This is a list of T cell receptor beta chains from one sample in a study of T cells in Graves' hyperthyroidism and ophthalmopathy. TCRdb ran MiXCR on the multiplex PCR reads and lists one entry per CDR3 protein. Of some 560,000 distinct CDR3 sequences in the sample, 15% to 19% are singletons; the top ten hold 7.3%. Material: blood. All receptors derive from a young woman with Graves' hyperthyroidism. The CDR3 runs from the conserved cysteine through the conserved F or W. Each record gives: clone size, D gene, J gene, CDR3 length, V gene, CDR3 protein, CDR3 DNA. The D gene is left open where the match is weak. Where a row states a size, it is once, few, many or the class of an expanded clone; other rows omit it.

>many|-|TRBJ2-5|12|TRBV27
CASSLSSRTQYF
TGTGCCAGCAGTTTATCGAGTCGGACCCAGTACTTC
>many|-|TRBJ1-2|12|TRBV2
CASRQASYGYTF
TGTGCCAGCCGGCAGGCCTCGTATGGCTACACCTTC
>few|TRBD2|TRBJ2-3|15|TRBV29-1
CSVEDRGLNTDTQYF
TGCAGCGTTGAAGATAGGGGACTAAACACAGATACGCAGTATTTT
>many|-|TRBJ2-7|16|TRBV9
CASSGTGTSPVYEQYF
TGTGCCAGCAGCGGGACAGGGACTAGCCCTGTCTACGAGCAGTACTTC
>-|TRBD1|TRBJ1-2|17|TRBV30
CASLSGRDRGHPFGYTF
TGTGCCTCACTATCCGGCCGGGACAGGGGTCACCCTTTTGGCTACACCTTC
>few|-|TRBJ1-1|18|TRBV4-1
CASSQDQGQAEKNTEAFF
TGCGCCAGCAGCCAAGATCAGGGCCAGGCGGAGAAGAACACTGAAGCTTTCTTT
>many|-|TRBJ2-7|14|TRBV7-2
CASSLVDGVYEQYF
TGTGCCAGCAGCTTAGTCGACGGGGTCTACGAGCAGTACTTC
>-|-|TRBJ2-7|18|TRBV18
CASSPRTEPSPYLTEQYF
TGTGCCAGCTCACCACGGACGGAACCGTCTCCTTACCTGACCGAGCAGTACTTC
>many|-|TRBJ1-1|14|TRBV6-5
CASSYTTGGAEAFF
TGTGCCAGCAGTTACACGACAGGCGGCGCTGAAGCTTTCTTT
>many|-|TRBJ1-4|14|TRBV6-1
CASSRDPENEKLFF
TGTGCCAGCAGTCGCGACCCAGAAAATGAAAAACTGTTTTTT
>-|-|TRBJ1-3|12|TRBV2
CASIRSGNTIYF
TGTGCCAGCATCAGGTCTGGAAACACCATATATTTT
>many|-|TRBJ2-7|14|TRBV11-2
CASSSGAGFWEQYF
TGTGCCAGCAGCTCAGGGGCGGGGTTCTGGGAGCAGTACTTC
>few|TRBD2|TRBJ2-3|17|TRBV5-1
CASSLGQLAGAADTQYF
TGCGCCAGCAGCTTGGGGCAGCTAGCGGGGGCCGCGGATACGCAGTATTTT
>-|-|TRBJ2-6|16|TRBV5-1
CASSLSDRSGANVLTF
TGCGCCAGCAGCTTGAGTGACAGGTCTGGGGCCAACGTCCTGACTTTC
>many|-|TRBJ2-1|13|TRBV5-8
CASSLFGYNEQFF
TGTGCCAGCAGCTTGTTCGGCTACAATGAGCAGTTCTTC
>-|-|TRBJ2-1|13|TRBV29-1
CSAPGSWRNEQFF
TGCAGCGCGCCGGGATCTTGGAGGAATGAGCAGTTCTTC
>many|-|TRBJ2-7|13|TRBV7-8
CASSSVGPYEQYF
TGTGCCAGCAGCTCTGTTGGGCCCTACGAGCAGTACTTC
>few|TRBD2|TRBJ2-7|15|TRBV7-2
CASSLEREANYEQYF
TGTGCCAGCAGCTTAGAGCGGGAGGCGAACTACGAGCAGTACTTC
>few|-|TRBJ2-6|18|TRBV5-1
CASSLEGVRGSGANVLTF
TGCGCCAGCAGCTTGGAAGGGGTTAGGGGCTCTGGGGCCAACGTCCTGACTTTC
>-|-|TRBJ2-7|17|TRBV28
CASSQMDWAGRAREQYF
TGTGCCAGCAGCCAAATGGATTGGGCAGGACGGGCCCGCGAGCAGTACTTC
>few|TRBD1|TRBJ2-6|16|TRBV15
CATKDRTLSGANVLTF
TGTGCCACCAAGGACAGGACCCTCTCTGGGGCCAACGTCCTGACTTTC
>few|-|TRBJ2-5|14|TRBV6-1
CASIQGALQETQYF
TGTGCCAGCATTCAGGGCGCGCTCCAAGAGACCCAGTACTTC
>-|-|TRBJ2-2|19|TRBV5-4
CASSLAVLWPGQNTGELFF
TGTGCCAGCAGCTTGGCGGTTTTGTGGCCAGGACAAAACACCGGGGAGCTGTTTTTT
>-|-|TRBJ2-3|15|TRBV10-3
CAISEAAGEADTQYF
TGTGCCATCAGTGAGGCGGCAGGGGAGGCAGATACGCAGTATTTT
>-|TRBD1|TRBJ2-2|15|TRBV19
CASSMDRGYTGELFF
TGTGCCAGTAGTATGGACAGGGGGTACACCGGGGAGCTGTTTTTT
>many|TRBD2|TRBJ2-3|17|TRBV30
CAWSVARDYLLADTQYF
TGTGCCTGGAGTGTAGCCAGGGACTACCTACTGGCAGATACGCAGTATTTT
>-|TRBD2|TRBJ2-5|14|TRBV5-6
CALRTSGPQETQYF
TGTGCCTTACGGACTAGCGGTCCCCAAGAGACCCAGTACTTC
>few|-|TRBJ2-4|16|TRBV6-2/TRBV6-3
CASTQVQPGAWDIQYF
TGTGCCAGCACCCAAGTACAGCCGGGGGCTTGGGACATTCAGTACTTC
>many|-|TRBJ1-1|12|TRBV20-1
CSARATRNEAFF
TGCAGTGCTAGAGCAACAAGGAATGAAGCTTTCTTT
>few|TRBD1|TRBJ1-2|15|TRBV20-1
CSARLGTGGPNGYTF
TGCAGTGCACGTCTTGGGACAGGGGGCCCCAATGGCTACACCTTC
>-|-|TRBJ1-4|16|TRBV6-1
CASGSRQAATNEKLFF
TGTGCCAGCGGGTCGCGACAAGCCGCAACTAATGAAAAACTGTTTTTT
>-|TRBD2|TRBJ2-3|14|TRBV9
CASSARGDTDTQYF
TGTGCCAGCAGCGCCCGGGGGGACACAGATACGCAGTATTTT